This TCR beta chain was captured by sequencing in a study of T cells after yellow fever vaccination (dated by TCRdb to about 2019). Looking at the study overall: Libraries from fractions with low cell numbers were prepared with the SMART-Seq v4 Ultra Low Input RNA kit. Bulk TCR alpha and beta repertoires were sequenced longitudinally to track T-cell clones before and after primary and booster YFV17D yellow fever vaccination. Blood was collected at multiple timepoints before and after primary and secondary immunization, and bulk PBMC replicates and cell subsets were isolated. Two healthy male donors, one aged 18 to 30 and one aged 30 to 40 years, were included in the cohort. Paper-wide results and their limitations: Because abundant contaminating clonotypes from the bulk population could be contained in FACS-sorted repertoires, computational filtering was required. Because only two donors were included in the study, the extent to which the findings can be generalized is limited. A small fraction of clonotypes appeared in both the CD4 and CD8 compartments, likely as a result of convergent recombination. Most clones expanded after primary vaccination were re-detected after the booster (just under 97% of CD4 and 88% of CD8), suggesting broad memory maintenance. Compared with the primary T-cell response, the secondary T-cell response was faster but weaker, reaching its peak on day 5 rather than on day 15.

What this sample's treatment or condition label stands for: live attenuated yellow fever vaccine strain. PBMCs were isolated from peripheral blood using a standard Ficoll-Paque protocol. Dynabeads CD4 and CD8 positive selection kits were used to isolate CD4 and CD8 T-cell fractions. TriZol was used to extract RNA from bulk PBMCs, CD4 and CD8 fractions, and dextramer-positive and dextramer-negative fractions. Its CDR3 holds 16 amino acids, cysteine through phenylalanine. The DNA shown is the 48-base CDR3, in frame from base 1. The germline V gene specifies LGHNA as CDR1 and YSLEER as CDR2. Trimmed from V: 0 bases; trimmed from J: 12 bases; junction bases lacking a gene match: 10. The sample holds a few counts of this clonotype. The antigen this receptor binds is unknown. Per-base quality was not reported, and no clone a single base away is much larger than it. Sequencing took place on an Illumina NovaSeq 6000. TCR cDNA was synthesized by 5'RACE template switching, which introduced a universal primer site and unique molecular identifiers. Priming of cDNA synthesis was performed from both the TCR alpha and TCR beta constant segments. Library amplification used two PCR steps, and the second PCR step added sample barcodes and sequencing adapters. Sequencing of libraries was done on Illumina HiSeq 2500 (2x100 bp) or NovaSeq (2x150 bp). In the source study's methods: Demultiplexing of reads and collapsing into UMI consensus sequences were performed with MIGEC, and V(D)J alignment was carried out with MiXCR. Vaccine-responding clonotypes were defined with edgeR using replicate PBMC samples, requiring FDR below 0.01 and a log2 fold change above 5 up to day 15. Each bulk clonotype received a CD4 or CD8 identity based on whether the sequenced CD4 or CD8 repertoire contained that clonotype at higher abundance. TCRdb redid the processing of the public reads, applying fastp at Q25 and MiXCR, and retained in-frame beta chains. Identical CDR3 protein sequences are pooled into one entry, listed with their most common genes and DNA. None of the V and J calls come from the authors' own analysis; TCRdb made them. The sample contains fewer than 100,000 distinct CDR3 sequences, around 5.8% of them found a single time. Over 40% of the sample rests with the top ten.

This specimen consisted of CD8+ T cells sorted from PBMCs, obtained 10 days after the yellow fever booster vaccination. Recombination linked TRBV4-3 to TRBJ1-6; the junction holds 8 bases that match TRBD1. The origin of this receptor is a man aged 18 to 35 who received the YFV17D yellow fever vaccine. For the CDR3, the sequence is CASSQETAGGPGPLHF. The nucleotide sequence is given as TGCGCCAGCAGCCAAGAAACGGCAGGGGGCCCCGGACCCCTCCACTTT.